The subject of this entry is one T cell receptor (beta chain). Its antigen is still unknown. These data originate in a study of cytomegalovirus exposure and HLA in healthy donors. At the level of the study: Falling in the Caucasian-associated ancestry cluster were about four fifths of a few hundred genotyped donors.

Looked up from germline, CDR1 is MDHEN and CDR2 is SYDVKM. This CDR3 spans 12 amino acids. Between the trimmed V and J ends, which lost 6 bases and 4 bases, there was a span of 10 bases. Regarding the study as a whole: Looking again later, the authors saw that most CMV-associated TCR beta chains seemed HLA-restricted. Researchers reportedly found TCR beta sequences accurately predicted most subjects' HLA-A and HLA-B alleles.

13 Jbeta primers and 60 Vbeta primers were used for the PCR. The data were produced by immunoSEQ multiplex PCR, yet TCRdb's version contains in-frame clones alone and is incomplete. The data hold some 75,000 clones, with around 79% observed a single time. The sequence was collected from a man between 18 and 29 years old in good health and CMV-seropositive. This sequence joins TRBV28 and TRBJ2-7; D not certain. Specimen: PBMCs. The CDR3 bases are TGTGCCAGCAGCATAACGGGTTACGAGCAGTACTTC. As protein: CASSITGYEQYF.